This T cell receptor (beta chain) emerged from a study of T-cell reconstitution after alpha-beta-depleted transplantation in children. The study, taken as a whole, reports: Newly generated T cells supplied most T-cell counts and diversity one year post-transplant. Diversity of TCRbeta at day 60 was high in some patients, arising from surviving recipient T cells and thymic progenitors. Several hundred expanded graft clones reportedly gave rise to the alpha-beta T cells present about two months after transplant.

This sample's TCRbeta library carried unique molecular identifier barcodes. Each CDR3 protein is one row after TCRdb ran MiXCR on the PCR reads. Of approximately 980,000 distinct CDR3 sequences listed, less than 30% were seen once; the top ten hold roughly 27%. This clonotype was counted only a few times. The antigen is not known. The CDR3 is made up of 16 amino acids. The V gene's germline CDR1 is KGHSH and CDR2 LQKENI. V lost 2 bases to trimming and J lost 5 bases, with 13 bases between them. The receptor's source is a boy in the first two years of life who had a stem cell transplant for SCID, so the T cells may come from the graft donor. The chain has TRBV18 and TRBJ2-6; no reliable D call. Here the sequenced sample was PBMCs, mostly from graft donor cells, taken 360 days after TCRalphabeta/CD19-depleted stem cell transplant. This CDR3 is CASSPTKEARANVLTF. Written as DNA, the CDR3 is TGTGCCAGCTCACCAACCAAAGAGGCTAGGGCCAACGTCCTGACTTTC.